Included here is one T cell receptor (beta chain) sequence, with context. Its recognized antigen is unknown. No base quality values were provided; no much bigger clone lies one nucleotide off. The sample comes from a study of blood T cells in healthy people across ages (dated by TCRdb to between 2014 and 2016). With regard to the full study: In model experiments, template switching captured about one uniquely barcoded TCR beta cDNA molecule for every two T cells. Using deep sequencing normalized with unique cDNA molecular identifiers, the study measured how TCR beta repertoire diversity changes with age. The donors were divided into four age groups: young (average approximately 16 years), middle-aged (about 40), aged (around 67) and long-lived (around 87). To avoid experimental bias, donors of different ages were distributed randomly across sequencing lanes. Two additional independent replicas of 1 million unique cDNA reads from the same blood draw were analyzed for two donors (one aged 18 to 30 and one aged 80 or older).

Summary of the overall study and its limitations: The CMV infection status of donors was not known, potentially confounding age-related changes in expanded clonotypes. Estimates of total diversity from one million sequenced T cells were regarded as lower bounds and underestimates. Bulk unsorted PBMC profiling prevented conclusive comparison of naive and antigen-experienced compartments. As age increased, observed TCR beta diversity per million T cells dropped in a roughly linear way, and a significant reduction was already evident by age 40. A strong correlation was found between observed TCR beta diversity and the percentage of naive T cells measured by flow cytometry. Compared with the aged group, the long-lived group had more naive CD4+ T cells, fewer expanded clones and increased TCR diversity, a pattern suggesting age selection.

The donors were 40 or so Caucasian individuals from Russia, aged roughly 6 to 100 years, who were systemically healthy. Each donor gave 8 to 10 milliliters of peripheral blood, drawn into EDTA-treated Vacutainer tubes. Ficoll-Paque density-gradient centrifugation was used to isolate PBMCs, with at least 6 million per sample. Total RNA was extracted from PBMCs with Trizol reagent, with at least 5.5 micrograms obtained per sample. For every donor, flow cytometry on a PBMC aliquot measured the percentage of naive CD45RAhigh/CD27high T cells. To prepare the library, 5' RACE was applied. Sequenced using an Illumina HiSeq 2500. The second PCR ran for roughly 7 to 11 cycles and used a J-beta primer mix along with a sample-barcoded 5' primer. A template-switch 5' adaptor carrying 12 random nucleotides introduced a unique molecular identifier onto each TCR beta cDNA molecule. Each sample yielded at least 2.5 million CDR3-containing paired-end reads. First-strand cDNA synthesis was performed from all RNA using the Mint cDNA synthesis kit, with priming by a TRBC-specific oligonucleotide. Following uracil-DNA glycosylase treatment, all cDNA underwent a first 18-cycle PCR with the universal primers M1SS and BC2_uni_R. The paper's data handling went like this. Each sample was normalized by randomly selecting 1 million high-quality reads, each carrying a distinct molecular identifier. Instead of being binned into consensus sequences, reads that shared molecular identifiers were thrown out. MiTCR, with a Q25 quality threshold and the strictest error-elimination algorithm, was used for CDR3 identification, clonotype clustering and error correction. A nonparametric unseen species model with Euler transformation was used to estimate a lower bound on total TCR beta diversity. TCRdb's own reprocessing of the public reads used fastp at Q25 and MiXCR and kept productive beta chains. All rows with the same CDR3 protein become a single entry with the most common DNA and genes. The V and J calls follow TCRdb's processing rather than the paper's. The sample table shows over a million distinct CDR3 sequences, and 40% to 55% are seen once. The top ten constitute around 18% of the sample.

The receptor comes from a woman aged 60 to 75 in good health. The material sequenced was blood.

At the DNA level, the sequence is TGCAGTGCTGAAGAGCGGGAGAGGAACACAGATACGCAGTATTTT. Its protein reads: CSAEERERNTDTQYF. The chain employs TRBV20-1 and TRBJ2-3, and 8 junction bases match TRBD2. The V end gives up 5 bases and the J end 2 bases, leaving 9 bases in the junction not matched to a gene. The germline V gene (reference sequence) yields DFQATT for CDR1 and SNEGSKA for CDR2. The CDR3 contains 15 residues, cysteine and phenylalanine counted. Solely the CDR3 DNA is kept, with 45 bases framed from the first base.